This TCR beta chain came from a study of blood T cell repertoires in COVID-19. Study summary: PBMCs, B-cell-depleted T cells, or T cells provided the cDNA or gDNA that made up the material.

This clone was seen more than once but under ten times. This could be a read error, since a much larger clone is one nucleotide away. Assay used: immunoSEQ multiplex PCR; TCRdb lists only in-frame clones, some missing. The sample has roughly 220,000 clones, around 81% seen once. Germline lookup yields CDR1 SGDLS and CDR2 YYNGEE. The V and J ends lost 3 bases and 0 bases respectively, with 4 bases between them. The CDR3 consists of 12 residues. This sequence joins TRBV9 and TRBJ2-7; no reliable D call. This TCR derives from a man aged 30 to 39 with acute COVID-19. Sequenced sample: PBMCs or T cells enriched from blood (not recorded which). The CDR3 reads CASSGSSYEQYF. The CDR3 DNA sequence: TGTGCCAGCAGCGGGAGCTCCTACGAGCAGTACTTC.